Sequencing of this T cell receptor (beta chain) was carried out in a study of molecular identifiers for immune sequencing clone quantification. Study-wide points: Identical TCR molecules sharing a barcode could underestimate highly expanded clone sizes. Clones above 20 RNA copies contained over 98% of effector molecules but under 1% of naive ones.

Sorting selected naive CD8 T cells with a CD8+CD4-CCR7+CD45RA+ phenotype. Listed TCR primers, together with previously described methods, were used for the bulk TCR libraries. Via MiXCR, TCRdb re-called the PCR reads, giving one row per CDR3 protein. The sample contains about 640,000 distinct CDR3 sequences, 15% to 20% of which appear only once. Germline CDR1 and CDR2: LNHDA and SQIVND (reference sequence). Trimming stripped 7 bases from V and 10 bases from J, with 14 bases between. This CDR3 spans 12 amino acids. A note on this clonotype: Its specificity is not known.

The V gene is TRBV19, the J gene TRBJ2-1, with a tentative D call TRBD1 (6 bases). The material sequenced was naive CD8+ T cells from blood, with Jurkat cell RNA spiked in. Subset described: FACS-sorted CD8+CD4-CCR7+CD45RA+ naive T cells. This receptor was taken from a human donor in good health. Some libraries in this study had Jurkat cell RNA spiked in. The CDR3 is CASNLQGTEQFF. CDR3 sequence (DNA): TGTGCCAGTAACTTACAGGGTACCGAGCAGTTCTTC.